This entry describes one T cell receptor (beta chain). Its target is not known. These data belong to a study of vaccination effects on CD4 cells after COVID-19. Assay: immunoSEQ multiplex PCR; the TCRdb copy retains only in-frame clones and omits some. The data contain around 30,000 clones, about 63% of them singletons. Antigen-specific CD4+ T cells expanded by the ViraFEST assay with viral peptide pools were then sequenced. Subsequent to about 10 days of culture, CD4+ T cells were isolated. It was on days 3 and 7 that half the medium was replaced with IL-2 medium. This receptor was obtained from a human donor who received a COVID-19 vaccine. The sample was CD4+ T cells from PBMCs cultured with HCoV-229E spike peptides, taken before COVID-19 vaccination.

The CDR3 is CASSGNTDTQYF. CDR3 sequence (DNA): TGTGCCAGCAGTGGGAACACAGATACGCAGTATTTT. V and J are TRBV25-1 and TRBJ2-3; D ambiguous. There are 12 residues in the CDR3. The germline V gene has CDR1 MGHDK and CDR2 SYGVNS. The ends were cut back, 4 bases at V and 2 bases at J, with 4 bases in the middle.